A single sample is the source of the 10 T cell receptor beta chains below, sequenced in a study of T cell responses to AZD1222 COVID-19 vaccine (dated by TCRdb to 2020 to 2023). The sample's time point label, decoded: about 28 days (+/-7) after the second vaccine dose. Receptors were amplified or captured by the immunoSEQ multiplex PCR assay. TCRdb holds this immuneACCESS table with in-frame rearrangements only. Some clones are missing; in checked studies, unresolved V genes explain under half, and the rest has no known cause. Present in this sample are about 27,000 clones, 92% of which were seen just once. The biggest ten clones account for approximately 7.6% of the sample. This specimen consisted of peripheral blood, obtained 28 days after the second AZD1222 dose. These receptors came from an adult who received the AZD1222 COVID-19 vaccine.

The gene calls are TRBV5-1 and TRBJ2-2; 10 nucleotides align to TRBD2. This CDR3 contains 15 residues. Germline loops: CDR1 SGHRS, CDR2 YFSETQ. Trimming at V came to 6 bases and at J to 3 bases, leaving 5 bases not matched to a gene. CDR3 bases: TGCGCCAGCACCCTTCTAGCGGGAGACACCGGGGAGCTGTTTTTT. Translating it yields CASTLLAGDTGELFF.

This clone was recorded a few times. V gene TRBV5-1 combines with J gene TRBJ2-7; weak D call: TRBD2 (6 bases). Trimming stripped 1 base from V and 2 bases from J, with 10 bases between. The CDR3 has 14 residues. CDR1 is SGHRS, CDR2 YFSETQ, per germline. Here the CDR3 DNA reads TGCGCCAGCAGCTTGAGACTAGAACCCTACGAGCAGTACTTC. Translated, it gives CASSLRLEPYEQYF.

The chain has TRBV18 and TRBJ2-7; D is undetermined. Germline CDR1 reads KGHSH; CDR2 reads LQKENI. Between the trimmed V and J ends, which lost 2 bases and 0 bases, there was a span of 8 bases. The CDR3 spans 14 residues. DNA for the CDR3: TGTGCCAGCTCACCAGTAAGGTACTCCTACGAGCAGTACTTC. It is translated as CASSPVRYSYEQYF.

The V gene is TRBV5-1, the J gene TRBJ2-7; no firm D call. The V gene's germline CDR1 is SGHRS and CDR2 YFSETQ. Trimming cost V 4 bases and J 1 base, with 15 bases left between them. The CDR3 runs to 15 residues. In nucleotides, the CDR3 is TGCGCCAGCAGCCCACAGCCCACTTATTCCTACGAGCAGTACTTC. This codes for CASSPQPTYSYEQYF.

V usage is TRBV28 and J usage is TRBJ2-7, with 9 bases lining up with TRBD2. V lost 7 bases to trimming and J lost 4 bases; unmatched junction nucleotides: 2. The CDR3 sequence is 12 residues long. Germline CDR1 reads MDHEN; CDR2 reads SYDVKM. The CDR3 region is CASTSGKYEQYF. CDR3 in DNA: TGTGCCAGCACTAGCGGGAAGTACGAGCAGTACTTC.

The chain employs TRBV18 and TRBJ2-7; 9 bases align to TRBD1. This CDR3 has 14 residues. V lost 3 bases, J lost 6 bases, and 6 bases stayed unmatched. Germline lookup yields CDR1 KGHSH and CDR2 LQKENI. CDR3 DNA sequence: TGTGCCAGCTCACCCTCCGGGACAGGGCTCGAGCAGTACTTC. Translating gives CASSPSGTGLEQYF.

The genes are TRBV5-8 and TRBJ2-5, with D perhaps matching TRBD2 (7 bases). V lost 3 bases, J lost 4 bases, and 13 bases lay in between. Germline lookup yields CDR1 SGHTS and CDR2 YDEGEE. This CDR3 has 14 amino acids. The CDR3 is CASSSRRGGETQYF. Written as DNA, the CDR3 is TGTGCCAGCAGCTCGCGGAGGGGGGGAGAGACCCAGTACTTC.

This sequence joins TRBV7-2 and TRBJ1-3, with 10 bases matching TRBD1. In germline, CDR1 is SGHTA, CDR2 FQGNSA. The CDR3 is made up of 16 amino acids. Germline trimming cut 3 bases from V and 3 bases from J; bases unmatched to any gene: 5. CDR3 in DNA: TGTGCCAGCAGCTTTCGGGGACAGGGGAATGGAAACACCATATATTTT. Translating gives CASSFRGQGNGNTIYF.

The genes are TRBV30 and TRBJ1-5; D is perhaps TRBD1 (5 bases). This CDR3 comprises 12 residues. V was trimmed by 5 bases and J by 4 bases, leaving 9 bases between them. From germline, CDR1 is GTSNPN and CDR2 SVGIG (reference sequence). The CDR3 region has the DNA TGTGCCTGGGGGGACCGAAATCAGCCCCAGCATTTT. It specifies CAWGDRNQPQHF. The complete variable domain, with remaining parts taken from reference TRBV30 and TRBJ1-5, reads SQTIHQWPATLVQPVGSPLSLECTVEGTSNPNLYWYRQAAGRGLQLLFYSVGIGQISSEVPQNLSASRPQDRQFILSSKKLLLSDSGFYLCAWGDRNQPQHFGDGTRLSIL.

The chain employs TRBV7-8 and TRBJ2-5, with 11 nucleotides matching TRBD1. The junction had 4 bases not matched to a gene; V was cut back by 5 bases and J by 5 bases. CDR3 size: 14 residues. Germline V CDR1 and CDR2: SGHVS, FQNEAQ. CDR3 in DNA: TGTGCCAGCAGCCGGGACAGGGGGTGGGAGACCCAGTACTTC. This encodes CASSRDRGWETQYF.